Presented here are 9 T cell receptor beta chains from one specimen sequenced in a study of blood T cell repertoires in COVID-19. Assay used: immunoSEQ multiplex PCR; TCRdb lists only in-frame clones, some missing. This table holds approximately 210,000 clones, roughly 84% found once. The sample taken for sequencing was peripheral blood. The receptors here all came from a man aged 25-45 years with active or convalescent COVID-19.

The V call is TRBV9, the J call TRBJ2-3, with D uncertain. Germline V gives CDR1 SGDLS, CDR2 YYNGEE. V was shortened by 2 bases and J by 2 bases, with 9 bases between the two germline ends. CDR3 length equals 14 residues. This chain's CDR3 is CASSVASLTDTQYF. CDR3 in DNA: TGTGCCAGCAGCGTGGCCTCCCTCACAGATACGCAGTATTTT.

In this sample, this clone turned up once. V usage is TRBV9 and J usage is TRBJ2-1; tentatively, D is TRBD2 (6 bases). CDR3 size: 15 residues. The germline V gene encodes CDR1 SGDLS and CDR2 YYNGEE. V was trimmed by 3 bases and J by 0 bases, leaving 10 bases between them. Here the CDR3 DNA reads TGTGCCAGCAGCGCAGGGAGGAGCTCCTACAATGAGCAGTTCTTC. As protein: CASSAGRSSYNEQFF. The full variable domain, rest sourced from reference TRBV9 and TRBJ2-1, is DSGVTQTPKHLITATGQRVTLRCSPRSGDLSVYWYQQSLDQGLQFLIQYYNGEERAKGNILERFSAQQFPDLHSELNLSSLELGDSALYFCASSAGRSSYNEQFFGPGTRLTVL.

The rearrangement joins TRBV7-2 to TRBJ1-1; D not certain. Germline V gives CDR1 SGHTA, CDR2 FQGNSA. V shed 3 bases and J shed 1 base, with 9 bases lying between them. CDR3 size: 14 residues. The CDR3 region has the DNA TGTGCCAGCAGCTTCGAGAGAACGAACACTGAAGCTTTCTTT. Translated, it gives CASSFERTNTEAFF.

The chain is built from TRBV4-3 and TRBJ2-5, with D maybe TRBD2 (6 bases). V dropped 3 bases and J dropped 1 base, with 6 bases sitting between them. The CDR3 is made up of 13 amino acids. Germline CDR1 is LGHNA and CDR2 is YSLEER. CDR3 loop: CASSQGLQETQYF. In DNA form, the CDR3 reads TGCGCCAGCAGCCAGGGACTCCAAGAGACCCAGTACTTC.

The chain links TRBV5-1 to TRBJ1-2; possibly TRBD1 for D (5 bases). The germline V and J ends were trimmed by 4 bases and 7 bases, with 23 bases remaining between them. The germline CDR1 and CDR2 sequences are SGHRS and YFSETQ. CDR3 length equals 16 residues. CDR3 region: CASSVEGLVGESGYTF. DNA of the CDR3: TGCGCCAGCAGCGTGGAGGGGCTCGTTGGTGAGTCTGGCTACACCTTC. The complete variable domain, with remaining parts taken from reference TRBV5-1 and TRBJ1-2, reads KAGVTQTPRYLIKTRGQQVTLSCSPISGHRSVSWYQQTPGQGLQFLFEYFSETQRNKGNFPGRFSGRQFSNSRSEMNVSTLELGDSALYLCASSVEGLVGESGYTFGSGTRLTVV.

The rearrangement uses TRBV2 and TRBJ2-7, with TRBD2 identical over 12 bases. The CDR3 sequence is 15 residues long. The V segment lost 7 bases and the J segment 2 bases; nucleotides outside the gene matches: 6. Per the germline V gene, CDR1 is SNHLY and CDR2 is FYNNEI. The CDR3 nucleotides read TGTGCCAGCATCGGAACTAGCGGGGGGACCTACGAGCAGTACTTC. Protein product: CASIGTSGGTYEQYF.

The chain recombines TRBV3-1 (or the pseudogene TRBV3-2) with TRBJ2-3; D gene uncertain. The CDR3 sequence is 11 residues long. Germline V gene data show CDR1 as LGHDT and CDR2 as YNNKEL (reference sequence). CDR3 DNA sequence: TGTGCAACGGGTCTCACAGATACGCAGTATTTT. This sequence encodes CATGLTDTQYF.

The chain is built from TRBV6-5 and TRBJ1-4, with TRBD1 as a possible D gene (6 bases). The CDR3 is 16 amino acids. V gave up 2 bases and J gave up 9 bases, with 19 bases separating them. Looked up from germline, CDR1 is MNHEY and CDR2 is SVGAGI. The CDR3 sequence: CASSYTLQGQMKKLFF. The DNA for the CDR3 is TGTGCCAGCAGTTACACACTACAGGGACAAATGAAAAAACTGTTTTTT.

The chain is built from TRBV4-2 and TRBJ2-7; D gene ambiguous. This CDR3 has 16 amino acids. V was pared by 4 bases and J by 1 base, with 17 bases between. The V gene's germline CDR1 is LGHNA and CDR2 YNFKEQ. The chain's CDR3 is CASSPSASPGSYEQYF. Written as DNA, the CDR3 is TGTGCCAGCAGCCCGAGCGCGTCCCCCGGGTCCTACGAGCAGTACTTC.